The 8 T cell receptor beta chains in this list originate from one sample, sequenced in a study of T cells in Graves' hyperthyroidism and ophthalmopathy. The investigators amplified TCR beta CDR3 regions from RNA transcripts. First-round RT-PCR targeting the TCR CDR3 was performed with the HTBI primer set. A single record per CDR3 protein comes from TCRdb applying MiXCR to the multiplex PCR reads. The sample includes 360,000 or so distinct CDR3 sequences, around 18% of them seen just once. The specimen sequenced was blood. All receptors come from a woman aged 40 to 50 with Graves' ophthalmopathy.

This clonotype was recorded many times. The chain links TRBV19 to TRBJ2-6; 10 bases map to TRBD1. Germline V gene data show CDR1 as LNHDA and CDR2 as SQIVND (reference sequence). V shed 4 bases and J 1 base; nucleotides not matched to a gene: 7. This CDR3 has 18 residues. CDR3 sequence: CASSSLPGQGSGANVLTF. CDR3 nucleotides: TGTGCCAGTAGTAGCCTGCCGGGACAGGGGTCTGGGGCCAACGTCCTGACTTTC. Variable domain in full (rest from reference TRBV19 and TRBJ2-6): DGGITQSPKYLFRKEGQNVTLSCEQNLNHDAMYWYRQDPGQGLRLIYYSQIVNDFQKGDIAEGYSVSREKKESFPLTVTSAQKNPTAFYLCASSSLPGQGSGANVLTFGAGSRLTVL.

The chain uses TRBV12-3 or TRBV12-4 and TRBJ2-7; D is uncertain. The CDR3 sequence is 14 residues long. Trimming left V 2 bases short and J 4 bases short, with 12 bases between. CDR3 DNA: TGTGCCAGCAGTTTATCCACAATGGAATACGAGCAGTACTTC. Its translation: CASSLSTMEYEQYF.

The chain is built from TRBV20-1 and TRBJ1-1, with D tentatively TRBD1 (6 bases). V shed 2 bases and J shed 8 bases, with 21 bases lying between them. This CDR3 comprises 15 residues. Germline V CDR1 and CDR2: DFQATT, SNEGSKA (reference sequence). CDR3 sequence (DNA): TGCAGTGCTAGATTAGGGACACGGCGTTCTCTGGAAGCTTTCTTT. This sequence encodes CSARLGTRRSLEAFF.

This clonotype was observed at least ten times. CDR3 region: CASSFLIYTGELFF. CDR3 nucleotides: TGTGCCAGCAGCTTTCTCATATACACCGGGGAGCTGTTTTTT. The chain employs TRBV7-9 and TRBJ2-2; no firm D call. Germline lookup yields CDR1 SEHNR and CDR2 FQNEAQ (reference sequence). V gave up 3 bases and J gave up 3 bases, with 8 bases separating them. The CDR3 has 14 residues.

This clonotype was recorded many times. The CDR3 spells CASSPNRGWSNGYTF. The CDR3 DNA sequence: TGTGCCAGCAGCCCCAACAGGGGATGGAGCAATGGCTACACCTTC. This rearrangement joins TRBV14 to TRBJ1-2; 7 bases line up with TRBD1. V was pared by 4 bases and J by 6 bases, with 11 bases of the junction left unmatched. Germline-derived CDR1 and CDR2 are SGHDN and FVKESK. The CDR3 loop spans 15 amino acids.

This clonotype was counted at least ten times. This chain joins TRBV5-1 and TRBJ2-2; D call uncertain. The V and J ends lost 6 bases and 1 base respectively, with 4 bases between them. Germline CDR1 SGHRS, CDR2 YFSETQ. There are 12 residues in the CDR3. CDR3 nucleotides: TGCGCCAGCACGGGGAACACCGGGGAGCTGTTTTTT. This gives the protein CASTGNTGELFF.

The sample holds many counts of this clonotype. This rearrangement joins TRBV28 to TRBJ2-7, with 10 nucleotides matching TRBD2. J was trimmed by 1 base and V by 5 bases; bases with no gene match: 11. The CDR3 extends over 17 amino acids. CDR1 is MDHEN and CDR2 is SYDVKM in the germline V gene. The CDR3 protein is CASSPHIAGGYSYEQYF. Written as DNA, the CDR3 is TGTGCCAGCAGTCCACATATAGCGGGAGGTTATTCCTACGAGCAGTACTTC.

This clonotype came up many times. V is TRBV7-2 and J is TRBJ2-5, with 7 bases identical to TRBD2. J was trimmed by 2 bases and V by 5 bases; bases with no gene match: 11. The CDR3 contains 16 residues. Germline lookup yields CDR1 SGHTA and CDR2 FQGNSA. CDR3 residues: CASSTGRGLGQETQYF. The DNA of the CDR3 is TGTGCCAGCAGCACGGGGAGGGGTCTAGGGCAAGAGACCCAGTACTTC.